The rows below give T cell receptor beta chains drawn from one sample of a study of T-cell memory formation after mild COVID-19. TCRdb re-called the 5' RACE reads through MiXCR, storing one row per CDR3 protein. The sample consists of roughly 300,000 distinct CDR3 sequences, around 15% of them appearing once. The sequenced sample was PBMCs or a T cell subset sorted from them (not recorded which). Receptors were obtained from a man younger than 30 who had mild COVID-19 (a few samples of this study predate the infection). Cell type and time point are not known. CDR3s include the opening cysteine and the closing phenylalanine or tryptophan. A D gene is named only where the DNA matches it firmly. Size values are once, few and many counts, or a class for expanded clones, and some rows have none.

d_call	v_call	clone_size	j_call	cdr3_aa	cdr3_nt
TRBD1	TRBV5-6	.	TRBJ1-6	CASSFRDSGSPLHF	TGTGCCAGCAGCTTCCGGGACAGCGGCTCACCCCTCCACTTT
TRBD1	TRBV29-1	.	TRBJ2-7	CSVDTGGEQYF	TGCAGCGTGGATACAGGGGGCGAGCAGTACTTC
.	TRBV7-2	.	TRBJ2-5	CASSFAGDRAETQYF	TGTGCCAGCAGCTTTGCGGGAGACAGGGCGGAGACCCAGTACTTC
.	TRBV2	few	TRBJ2-4	CASRRGTSRAKNIQYF	TGTGCCAGCAGGCGCGGAACCTCAAGGGCCAAAAACATTCAGTACTTC
.	TRBV27	.	TRBJ2-2	CASSLGVRGGELFF	TGTGCCAGCAGTTTAGGCGTCCGGGGCGGGGAGCTGTTTTTT
.	TRBV6-6	many	TRBJ1-2	CASSYDPPGDGYTF	TGTGCCAGCAGTTACGATCCCCCCGGGGACGGCTACACCTTC
.	TRBV10-3	few	TRBJ1-1	CAAQQGRGVEAFF	TGTGCCGCCCAACAGGGCAGAGGGGTTGAAGCTTTCTTT
.	TRBV9	many	TRBJ1-3	CASGLRNTIYF	TGTGCCAGCGGGTTGCGAAACACCATATATTTT
.	TRBV4-2	.	TRBJ2-7	CASSQGGGYEQYF	TGTGCCAGCAGCCAAGGAGGGGGCTACGAGCAGTACTTC
.	TRBV10-3	.	TRBJ2-2	CAISPSNPTFTGELFF	TGTGCCATCAGTCCGTCGAACCCGACATTTACCGGGGAGCTGTTTTTT